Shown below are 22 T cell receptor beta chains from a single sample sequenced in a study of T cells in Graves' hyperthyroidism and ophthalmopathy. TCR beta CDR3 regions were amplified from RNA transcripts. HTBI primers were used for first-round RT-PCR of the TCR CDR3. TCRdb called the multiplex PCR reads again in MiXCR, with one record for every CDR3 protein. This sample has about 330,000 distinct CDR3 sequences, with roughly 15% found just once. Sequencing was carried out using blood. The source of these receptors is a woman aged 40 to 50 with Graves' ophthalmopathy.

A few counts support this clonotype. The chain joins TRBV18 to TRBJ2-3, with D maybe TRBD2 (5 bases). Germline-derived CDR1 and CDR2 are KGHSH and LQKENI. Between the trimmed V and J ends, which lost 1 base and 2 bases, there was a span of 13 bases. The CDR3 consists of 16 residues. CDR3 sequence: CASSPQVIANTDTQYF. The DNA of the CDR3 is TGTGCCAGCTCACCACAGGTGATAGCGAACACAGATACGCAGTATTTT.

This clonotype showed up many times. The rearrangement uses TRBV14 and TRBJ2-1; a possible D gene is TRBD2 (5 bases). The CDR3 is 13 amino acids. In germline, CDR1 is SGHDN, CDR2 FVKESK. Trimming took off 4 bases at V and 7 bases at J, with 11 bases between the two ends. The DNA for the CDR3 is TGTGCCAGCAGCCCGTGGTCGGGGAATGAGCAGTTCTTC. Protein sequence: CASSPWSGNEQFF.

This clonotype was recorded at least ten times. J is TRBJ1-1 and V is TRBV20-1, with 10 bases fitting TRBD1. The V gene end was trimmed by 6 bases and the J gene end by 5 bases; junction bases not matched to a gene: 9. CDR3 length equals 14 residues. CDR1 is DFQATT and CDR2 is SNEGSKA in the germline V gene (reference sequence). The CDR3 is CSADPGTGVTEAFF. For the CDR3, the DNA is TGCAGTGCAGACCCCGGGACAGGGGTTACTGAAGCTTTCTTT.

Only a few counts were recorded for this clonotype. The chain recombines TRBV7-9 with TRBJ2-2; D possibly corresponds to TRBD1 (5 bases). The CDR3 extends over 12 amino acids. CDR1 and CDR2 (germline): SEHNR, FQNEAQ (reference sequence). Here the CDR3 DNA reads TGTGACACGCAGGGGAACACCGGGGAGCTGTTTTTT. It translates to CDTQGNTGELFF.

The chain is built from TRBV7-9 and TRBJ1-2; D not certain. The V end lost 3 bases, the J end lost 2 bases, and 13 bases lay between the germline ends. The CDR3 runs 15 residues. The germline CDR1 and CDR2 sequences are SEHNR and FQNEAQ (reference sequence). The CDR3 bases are TGTGCCAGCAGCTTTCTCCCGGGAGGAAACTATGGCTACACCTTC. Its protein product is CASSFLPGGNYGYTF.

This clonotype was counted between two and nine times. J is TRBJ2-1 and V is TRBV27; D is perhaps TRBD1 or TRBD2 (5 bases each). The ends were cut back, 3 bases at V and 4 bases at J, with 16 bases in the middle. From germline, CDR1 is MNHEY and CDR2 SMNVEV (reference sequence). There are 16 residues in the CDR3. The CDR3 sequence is CASSFVLGTPYNEQFF. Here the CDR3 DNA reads TGTGCCAGCAGTTTCGTCCTCGGGACCCCATACAATGAGCAGTTCTTC.

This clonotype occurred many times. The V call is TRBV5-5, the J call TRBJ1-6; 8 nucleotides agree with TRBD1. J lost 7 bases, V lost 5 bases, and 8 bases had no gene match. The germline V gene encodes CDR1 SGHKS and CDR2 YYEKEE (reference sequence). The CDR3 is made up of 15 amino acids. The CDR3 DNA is TGTGCCAGCAGTGGAGGACAGGGTAGGAATTCACCCCTCCACTTT. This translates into CASSGGQGRNSPLHF.

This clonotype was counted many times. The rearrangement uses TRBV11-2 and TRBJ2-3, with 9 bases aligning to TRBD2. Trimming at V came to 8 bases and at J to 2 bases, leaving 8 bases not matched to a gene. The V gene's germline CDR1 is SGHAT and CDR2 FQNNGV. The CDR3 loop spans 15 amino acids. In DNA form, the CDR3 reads TGTGCCAGCCAATCAGCGGGGGGCCCCACAGATACGCAGTATTTT. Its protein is CASQSAGGPTDTQYF. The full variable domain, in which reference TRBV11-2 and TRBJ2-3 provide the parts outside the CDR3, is EAGVAQSPRYKIIEKRQSVAFWCNPISGHATLYWYQQILGQGPKLLIQFQNNGVVDDSQLPKDRFSAERLKGVDSTLKIQPAKLEDSAVYLCASQSAGGPTDTQYFGPGTRLTVL.

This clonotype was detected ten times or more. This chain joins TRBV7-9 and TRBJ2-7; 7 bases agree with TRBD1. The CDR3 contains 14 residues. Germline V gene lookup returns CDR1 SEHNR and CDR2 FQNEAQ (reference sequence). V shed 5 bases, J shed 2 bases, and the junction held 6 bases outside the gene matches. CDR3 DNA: TGTGCCAGCAGCAACCGGGACAGTCCCTACGAGCAGTACTTC. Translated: CASSNRDSPYEQYF.

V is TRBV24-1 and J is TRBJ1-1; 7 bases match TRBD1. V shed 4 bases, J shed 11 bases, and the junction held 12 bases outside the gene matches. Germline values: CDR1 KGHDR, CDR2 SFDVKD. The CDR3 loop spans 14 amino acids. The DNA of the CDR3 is TGTGCCACCAGTGACCCTCGACAGGGCAGGGCGGCTTTCTTT. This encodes CATSDPRQGRAAFF.

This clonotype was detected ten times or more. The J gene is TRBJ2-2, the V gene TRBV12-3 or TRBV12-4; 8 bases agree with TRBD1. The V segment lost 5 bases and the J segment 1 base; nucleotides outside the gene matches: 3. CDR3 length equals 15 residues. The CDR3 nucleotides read TGTGCCAGCAGTAAAGGGACAGGGAACACCGGGGAGCTGTTTTTT. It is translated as CASSKGTGNTGELFF.

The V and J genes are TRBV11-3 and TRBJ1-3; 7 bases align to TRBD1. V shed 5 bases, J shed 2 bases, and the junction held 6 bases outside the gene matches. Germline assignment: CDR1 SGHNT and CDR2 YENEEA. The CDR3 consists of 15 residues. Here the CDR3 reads CASSRDRVTGNTIYF. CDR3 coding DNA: TGTGCCAGCAGCAGAGACAGGGTGACTGGAAACACCATATATTTT.

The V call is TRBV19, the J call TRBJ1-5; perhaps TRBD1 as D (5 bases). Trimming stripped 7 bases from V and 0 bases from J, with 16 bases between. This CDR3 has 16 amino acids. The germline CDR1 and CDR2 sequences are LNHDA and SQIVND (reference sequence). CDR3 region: CASTPTGGVSNQPQHF. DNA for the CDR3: TGTGCCAGTACCCCTACAGGTGGGGTTAGCAATCAGCCCCAGCATTTT.

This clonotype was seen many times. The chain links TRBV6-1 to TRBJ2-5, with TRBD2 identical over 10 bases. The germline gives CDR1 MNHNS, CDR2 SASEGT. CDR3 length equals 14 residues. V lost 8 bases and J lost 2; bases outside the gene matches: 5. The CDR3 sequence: CASPTSGEQETQYF. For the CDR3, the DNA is TGTGCCAGCCCAACTAGCGGGGAGCAAGAGACCCAGTACTTC.

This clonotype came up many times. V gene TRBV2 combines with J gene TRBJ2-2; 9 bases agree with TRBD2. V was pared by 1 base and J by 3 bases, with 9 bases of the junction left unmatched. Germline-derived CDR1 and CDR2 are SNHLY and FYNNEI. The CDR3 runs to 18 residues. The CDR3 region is CASSEVGSGSSDTGELFF. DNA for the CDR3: TGTGCCAGCAGTGAAGTAGGTAGCGGGAGCTCGGACACCGGGGAGCTGTTTTTT.

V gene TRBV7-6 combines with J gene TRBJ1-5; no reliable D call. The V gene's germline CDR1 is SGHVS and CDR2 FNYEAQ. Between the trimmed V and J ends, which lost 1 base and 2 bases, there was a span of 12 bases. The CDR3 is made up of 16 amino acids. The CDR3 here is CASSLGVGRGNQPQHF. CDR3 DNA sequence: TGTGCCAGCAGCTTAGGAGTAGGGCGGGGCAATCAGCCCCAGCATTTT. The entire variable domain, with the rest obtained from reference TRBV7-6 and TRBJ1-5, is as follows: GAGVSQSPRYKVTKRGQDVALRCDPISGHVSLYWYRQALGQGPEFLTYFNYEAQQDKSGLPNDRFSAERPEGSISTLTIQRTEQRDSAMYRCASSLGVGRGNQPQHFGDGTRLSIL.

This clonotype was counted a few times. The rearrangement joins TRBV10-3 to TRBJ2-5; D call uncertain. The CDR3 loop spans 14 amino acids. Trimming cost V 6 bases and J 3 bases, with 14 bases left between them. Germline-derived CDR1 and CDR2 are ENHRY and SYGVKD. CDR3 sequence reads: CAIRAGVSEETQYF. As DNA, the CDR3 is TGTGCCATCAGGGCAGGAGTAAGTGAAGAGACCCAGTACTTC.

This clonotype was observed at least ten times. The CDR3 is CASSDRISHDEQFF. The DNA for the CDR3 is TGCGCCAGCAGTGACAGGATAAGTCACGATGAGCAGTTCTTC. The V gene is TRBV10-1, the J gene TRBJ2-1; no reliable D call. The CDR3 extends over 14 amino acids. The germline V gene encodes CDR1 WNHNN and CDR2 SYGVQD (reference sequence). V was clipped by 3 bases and J by 8 bases, with 14 bases between them.

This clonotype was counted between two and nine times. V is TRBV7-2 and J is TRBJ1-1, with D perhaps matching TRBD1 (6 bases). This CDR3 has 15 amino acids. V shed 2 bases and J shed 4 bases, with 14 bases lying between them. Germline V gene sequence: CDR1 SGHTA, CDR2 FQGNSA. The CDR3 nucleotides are TGTGCCAGCAGCTTATTTTGGGGGGGGCTCACTGAAGCTTTCTTT. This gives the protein CASSLFWGGLTEAFF. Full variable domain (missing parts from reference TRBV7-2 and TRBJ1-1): GAGVSQSPSNKVTEKGKDVELRCDPISGHTALYWYRQSLGQGLEFLIYFQGNSAPDKSGLPSDRFSAERTGGSVSTLTIQRTQQEDSAVYLCASSLFWGGLTEAFFGQGTRLTVV.

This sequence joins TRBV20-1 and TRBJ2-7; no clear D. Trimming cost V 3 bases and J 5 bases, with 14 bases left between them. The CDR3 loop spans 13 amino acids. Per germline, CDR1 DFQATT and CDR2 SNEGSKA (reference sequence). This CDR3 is CSASRSRLNEQYF. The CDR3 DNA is TGCAGTGCTAGCAGGTCTCGCTTGAACGAGCAGTACTTC.

CDR3 coding DNA: TGCAGTGCTAGACTAAGACGGCTCTCTGGGGCCAACGTCCTGACTTTC. This sequence encodes CSARLRRLSGANVLTF. This chain links TRBV20-1 with TRBJ2-6; D not resolved. Trimming took off 2 bases at V and 0 bases at J, with 11 bases between the two ends. From germline, CDR1 is DFQATT and CDR2 SNEGSKA (reference sequence). The CDR3 is 16 residues long.

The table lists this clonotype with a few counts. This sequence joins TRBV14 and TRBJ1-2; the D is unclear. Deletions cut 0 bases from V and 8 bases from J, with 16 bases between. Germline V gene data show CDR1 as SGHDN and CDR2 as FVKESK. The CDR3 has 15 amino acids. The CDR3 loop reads CASSQEGQGTGGYTF. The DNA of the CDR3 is TGTGCCAGCAGCCAAGAAGGTCAAGGAACGGGCGGCTACACCTTC. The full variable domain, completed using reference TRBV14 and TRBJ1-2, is EAGVTQFPSHSVIEKGQTVTLRCDPISGHDNLYWYRRVMGKEIKFLLHFVKESKQDESGMPNNRFLAERTGGTYSTLKVQPAELEDSGVYFCASSQEGQGTGGYTFGSGTRLTVV.